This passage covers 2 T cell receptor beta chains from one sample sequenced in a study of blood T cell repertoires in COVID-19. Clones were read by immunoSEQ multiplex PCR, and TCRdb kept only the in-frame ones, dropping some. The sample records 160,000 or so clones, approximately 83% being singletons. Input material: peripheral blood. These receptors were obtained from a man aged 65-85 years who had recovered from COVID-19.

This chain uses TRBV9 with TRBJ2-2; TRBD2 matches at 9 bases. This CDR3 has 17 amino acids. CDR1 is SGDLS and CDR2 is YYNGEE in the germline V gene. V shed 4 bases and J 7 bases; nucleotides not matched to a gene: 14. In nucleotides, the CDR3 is TGTGCCAGCAGCCCCAGAATAGCGGGAGAGTGGGGCGGGGAGCTGTTTTTT. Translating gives CASSPRIAGEWGGELFF.

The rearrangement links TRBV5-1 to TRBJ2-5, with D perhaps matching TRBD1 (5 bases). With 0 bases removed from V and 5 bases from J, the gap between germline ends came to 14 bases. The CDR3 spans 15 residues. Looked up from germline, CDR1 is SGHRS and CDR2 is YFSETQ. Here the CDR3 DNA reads TGCGCCAGCAGCTTGGAGGGTCTGCCAGGGGAGACCCAGTACTTC. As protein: CASSLEGLPGETQYF.